The 20 T cell receptor beta chains below all came from one sample that was sequenced in a study of long-term antiretroviral therapy in people with HIV. With survey level as its setting, the immunoSEQ assay was v3.0. Method: immunoSEQ multiplex PCR; TCRdb's copy keeps in-frame clones and lacks some. Of about 23,000 clones in the sample, about four fifths were seen once. Source: unsorted PBMCs, taken 0.3 years after starting antiretroviral therapy. The receptor set was obtained from a man in his fifties or sixties with HIV.

J is TRBJ2-5 and V is TRBV10-3; D might be TRBD2 (5 bases). Trimming cost V 3 bases and J 3 bases, with 17 bases left between them. The length of the CDR3 is 16 residues. CDR1 is ENHRY, CDR2 SYGVKD, per germline. The CDR3: CAISDPGRRNKETQYF. Here the CDR3 DNA reads TGTGCCATCAGTGATCCGGGGAGAAGGAATAAAGAGACCCAGTACTTC.

V gene TRBV10-1 combines with J gene TRBJ1-1; the match to TRBD1 covers 10 bases. V shed 5 bases and J 0 bases; nucleotides not matched to a gene: 3. The CDR3 spans 15 residues. Germline-derived CDR1 and CDR2 are WNHNN and SYGVQD (reference sequence). CDR3 DNA: TGCGCCAGCAGTCCGGACAGGGGGGTGAACACTGAAGCTTTCTTT. Protein sequence: CASSPDRGVNTEAFF.

This sequence joins TRBV28 and TRBJ1-4; TRBD1 is a possible D gene (5 bases). The germline gives CDR1 MDHEN, CDR2 SYDVKM. Trimming stripped 8 bases from V and 8 bases from J, with 15 bases between. CDR3 length equals 13 residues. Here the CDR3 DNA reads TGTGCCAGCGCGGGCCGAAGGGGCGAAAAACTGTTTTTT. Protein: CASAGRRGEKLFF.

The chain links TRBV11-2 to TRBJ2-3; D is perhaps TRBD1 or TRBD2 (5 bases each). Germline V gene sequence: CDR1 SGHAT, CDR2 FQNNGV. V lost 5 bases to trimming and J lost 6 bases, with 9 bases between them. CDR3 size: 12 residues. CDR3 nucleotides: TGTGCCAGCAGCCCGGGGCGGGATACGCAGTATTTT. Translating gives CASSPGRDTQYF.

The J gene is TRBJ1-1, the V gene TRBV5-1, with D uncertain. CDR1 is SGHRS, CDR2 YFSETQ, per germline. The V and J ends lost 0 bases and 1 base respectively, with 1 base between them. This CDR3 has 12 residues. This CDR3 is CASSLANTEAFF. The CDR3 bases are TGCGCCAGCAGCTTGGCGAACACTGAAGCTTTCTTT.

This clone was detected a few times. The chain combines TRBV10-3 with TRBJ1-5; perhaps TRBD1 as D (6 bases). Trimming cost V 2 bases and J 0 bases, with 8 bases left between them. The CDR3 extends over 15 amino acids. Germline V CDR1 and CDR2: ENHRY, SYGVKD. The CDR3 sequence: CAISEGQFSNQPQHF. CDR3 DNA sequence: TGTGCCATCAGTGAGGGACAGTTTAGCAATCAGCCCCAGCATTTT.

This clone counts as medium-sized. The genes are TRBV6-1 and TRBJ2-7; D is possibly TRBD2 (6 bases). The CDR3 consists of 15 residues. Trimming took 8 bases from V and 3 from J, leaving 20 bases between them. Germline V CDR1 and CDR2: MNHNS, SASEGT. CDR3 protein: CASQVVGEASYEQYF. The CDR3 nucleotides are TGTGCCAGCCAAGTGGTGGGGGAGGCGAGCTACGAGCAGTACTTC.

This chain uses TRBV9 with TRBJ2-2; tentatively, D is TRBD1 (5 bases). This CDR3 comprises 16 residues. Per germline, CDR1 SGDLS and CDR2 YYNGEE. Trimming cost V 4 bases and J 0 bases, with 13 bases left between them. CDR3 DNA: TGTGCCAGCAGCCTCGACAGTCCTACGAACACCGGGGAGCTGTTTTTT. Translated, it gives CASSLDSPTNTGELFF.

The rearrangement uses TRBV30 and TRBJ1-2, with a tentative D call TRBD1 (5 bases). Looked up from germline, CDR1 is GTSNPN and CDR2 is SVGIG (reference sequence). This CDR3 has 16 residues. Trimming shortened V by 2 bases and J by 4 bases, and 20 bases separated the two germline ends. The CDR3 DNA reads TGTGCCTGGAGTCCTAGCTGGAAGGGGCGCGGCTATGGCTACACCTTC. It encodes CAWSPSWKGRGYGYTF.

This rearrangement joins TRBV27 to TRBJ1-4; 9 bases map to TRBD1. Germline loops: CDR1 MNHEY, CDR2 SMNVEV (reference sequence). The CDR3 is 13 amino acids. V trimming: 5 bases; J trimming: 8 bases; junction bases outside the gene matches: 3. CDR3 DNA sequence: TGTGCCAGCAGTAAACAGGGGGCCGAAAAACTGTTTTTT. Translated, it gives CASSKQGAEKLFF.

CDR3 nucleotides: TGTGCCAGCAGTATCACCTACGAGCAGTACTTC. It specifies CASSITYEQYF. The chain has TRBV28 and TRBJ2-7; D is undetermined. Germline assignment: CDR1 MDHEN and CDR2 SYDVKM. V was pared by 5 bases and J by 2 bases, with 4 bases between. This CDR3 spans 11 amino acids.

The rearrangement joins TRBV5-1 to TRBJ2-2; 10 nucleotides align to TRBD2. Germline V gene lookup returns CDR1 SGHRS and CDR2 YFSETQ. The V gene end was trimmed by 1 base and the J gene end by 2 bases; junction bases not matched to a gene: 5. There are 17 residues in the CDR3. CDR3 protein: CASSLLAGGPNTGELFF. CDR3 DNA sequence: TGCGCCAGCAGCTTGTTAGCGGGAGGACCAAACACCGGGGAGCTGTTTTTT.

The rearrangement uses TRBV28 and TRBJ2-7; TRBD1 might be the D (5 bases). V lost 2 bases and J lost 3, with 5 bases in between. The CDR3 spans 12 residues. Germline V gives CDR1 MDHEN, CDR2 SYDVKM. CDR3 nucleotide sequence: TGTGCCAGCAGTTTACAGGGCTACGAGCAGTACTTC. It translates to CASSLQGYEQYF.

The rearrangement joins TRBV5-1 to TRBJ2-7, with D possibly being TRBD2 (6 bases). V lost 4 bases and J lost 2, with 19 bases in between. This CDR3 spans 16 amino acids. Per germline, CDR1 SGHRS and CDR2 YFSETQ. This CDR3 is CASSPVIGRRAYEQYF. The DNA for the CDR3 is TGCGCCAGCAGCCCCGTGATCGGGAGAAGGGCCTACGAGCAGTACTTC.

The chain employs TRBV7-2 and TRBJ1-1; TRBD1 aligns across 11 bases. CDR1 is SGHTA, CDR2 FQGNSA, per germline. CDR3 length equals 16 residues. After removal of 3 bases from V and 5 bases from J, the junction contained 8 bases not matched to a gene. The CDR3 protein is CASSFPRDRGRTEAFF. The CDR3 bases are TGTGCCAGCAGCTTCCCCCGGGACAGGGGGAGAACTGAAGCTTTCTTT.

V usage is TRBV28 and J usage is TRBJ2-7; D is unclear. Trimming took 5 bases from V and 2 from J, leaving 4 bases between them. Germline V gives CDR1 MDHEN, CDR2 SYDVKM. The CDR3 runs to 11 residues. The CDR3 nucleotides read TGTGCCAGCAGTCGTACCTACGAGCAGTACTTC. Translating it yields CASSRTYEQYF.

The chain joins TRBV18 to TRBJ2-7; TRBD1 aligns across 8 bases. Looked up from germline, CDR1 is KGHSH and CDR2 is LQKENI. The CDR3 is made up of 16 amino acids. J was trimmed by 2 bases and V by 4 bases; bases with no gene match: 10. In nucleotides, the CDR3 is TGTGCCAGCTCACTCCTTACAGGGGGTCCCACCTACGAGCAGTACTTC. As protein: CASSLLTGGPTYEQYF. Using reference TRBV18 and TRBJ2-7 for the parts outside the CDR3, the full variable domain is NAGVMQNPRHLVRRRGQEARLRCSPMKGHSHVYWYRQLPEEGLKFMVYLQKENIIDESGMPKERFSAEFPKEGPSILRIQQVVRGDSAAYFCASSLLTGGPTYEQYFGPGTRLTVT.

The CDR3 loop is CASSDFRAGEETQYF. CDR3 in DNA: TGTGCCAGCAGTGACTTCAGGGCTGGGGAAGAGACCCAGTACTTC. The chain employs TRBV6-4 and TRBJ2-5, with D maybe TRBD1 (5 bases). The germline V gene encodes CDR1 MRHNA and CDR2 SNTAGT. Trimming cost V 1 base and J 3 bases, with 12 bases left between them. The CDR3 length is 15 residues.

This clone was observed a few times. The J gene is TRBJ2-4, the V gene TRBV6-6, with a tentative D call TRBD1 (6 bases). Trimming removed 3 bases at V and 8 bases at J, with 14 bases between. Germline V lookup: CDR1 MNHNY, CDR2 SVGAGI (reference sequence). The CDR3 is made up of 14 amino acids. DNA of the CDR3: TGTGCCAGCAGTTATCCGGCAGGGGCGGACATTCAGTACTTC. This translates into CASSYPAGADIQYF.

The V call is TRBV9, the J call TRBJ2-1; D unresolved. This CDR3 spans 13 amino acids. The germline gives CDR1 SGDLS, CDR2 YYNGEE. Trimming cost V 3 bases and J 7 bases, with 11 bases left between them. The CDR3 here is CASSAKLANEQFF. The CDR3 DNA is TGTGCCAGCAGCGCCAAACTGGCAAATGAGCAGTTCTTC.